The clone carrying this TCR beta chain occurred once. Its specificity is unknown. Unique molecular identifiers were incorporated during preparation of the TCRbeta library. TCRdb processed the PCR reads anew with MiXCR; each CDR3 protein has one entry. Counted here are 540,000 or so distinct CDR3 sequences, 23% occurring once; the ten biggest clones make up 13% to 15%. This sample is part of a study of T-cell reconstitution after alpha-beta-depleted transplantation in children. Regarding the study as a whole: One year after transplant, T-cell counts and diversity came mostly from newly produced T cells. For some patients, TCRbeta diversity was high at day 60 because of recipient T cells and thymic progenitors that survived. After transplant, at about two months, alpha-beta T cells were reportedly derived from several hundred expanded graft clones.

The CDR3 has 15 residues. Per germline, CDR1 MNHNS and CDR2 SASEGT. The V end was cut by 10 bases, the J end by 2 bases, with 21 bases between. The input for sequencing was PBMCs, mostly from graft donor cells, taken 360 days after TCRalphabeta/CD19-depleted stem cell transplant. The receptor was derived from a boy younger than two who had a stem cell transplant for acute myeloid leukemia, so the T cells may come from the graft donor. The rearrangement links TRBV6-1 to TRBJ2-7; tentatively, D is TRBD2 (6 bases). In DNA form, the CDR3 reads TGTGCCATCCCCCCGCCGGAGGGCCACCCCTACGAGCAGTACTTC. It translates to CAIPPPEGHPYEQYF.